These T cell receptor beta chains were read from a single sample in a study of cytomegalovirus exposure and HLA in healthy donors. TCRdb keeps only in-frame clones here, not all; method: immunoSEQ multiplex PCR. The table records approximately 200,000 clones, 79% of them present only once. The specimen was PBMCs. These receptors were collected from a woman in her 30s in good health and CMV-seropositive. The CDR3 runs from the conserved cysteine through the conserved F or W. Each record gives: D gene, clone size, J gene, V gene, CDR3 protein, CDR3 DNA. The D gene is left open where the match is weak. A clone size is listed for some rows: how often the clone was seen (once, few, many), or a class if it is expanded.

. | . | TRBJ2-3 | TRBV5-1 | CASSSGTASSTDTQYF | TGCGCCAGCAGCTCCGGGACTGCGTCTAGCACAGATACGCAGTATTTT
. | . | TRBJ1-2 | TRBV7-4 | CASSSRDNTRGYTF | TGTGCCAGCAGCTCCCGGGACAATACGAGGGGCTACACCTTC
TRBD1 | . | TRBJ1-2 | TRBV5-1 | CASRQGIDGYTF | TGCGCCAGCAGACAGGGGATTGATGGCTACACCTTC
TRBD1 | once | TRBJ2-7 | TRBV11-2 | CASSFGTAYEQYF | TGTGCCAGCAGCTTTGGGACAGCCTACGAGCAGTACTTC
. | few | TRBJ1-6 | TRBV5-8 | CASSFAPRSPLHF | TGTGCCAGCAGCTTCGCGCCACGTTCACCCCTCCACTTT
. | . | TRBJ2-3 | TRBV29-1 | CSVEGGWDGTDTQYF | TGCAGCGTGGAGGGGGGGTGGGATGGGACAGATACGCAGTATTTT
. | . | TRBJ2-4 | TRBV5-1 | CASSLTGEDIIQYF | TGCGCCAGCAGCTTGACAGGGGAGGATATCATTCAGTACTTC
. | . | TRBJ1-5 | TRBV6-1 | CASSDSEYSNQPQHF | TGTGCCAGCAGTGATAGTGAGTATAGCAATCAGCCCCAGCATTTT
TRBD1 | . | TRBJ2-7 | TRBV23-1 | CASSQGTGDSYEQYF | TGCGCCAGCAGTCAAGGGACAGGGGACTCCTACGAGCAGTACTTC
. | . | TRBJ2-5 | TRBV6-1 | CASSEYFLILTGGETQYF | TGTGCCAGCAGTGAATATTTTCTAATCCTTACCGGAGGAGAGACCCAGTACTTC
TRBD1 | . | TRBJ2-1 | TRBV7-9 | CASSLTGVQFF | TGTGCCAGCAGCCTAACAGGGGTGCAGTTCTTC
. | . | TRBJ2-1 | TRBV25-1 | CASSESVGVSRGEQFF | TGTGCCAGCAGTGAATCGGTAGGGGTTTCCAGGGGTGAGCAGTTCTTC
. | . | TRBJ1-1 | TRBV19 | CASTDFFMNTEAFF | TGTGCCAGTACGGACTTTTTTATGAACACTGAAGCTTTCTTT
. | few | TRBJ1-4 | TRBV2 | CASRLSTLRRTNEKLFF | TGTGCCAGCAGGCTATCGACTCTAAGGAGGACTAATGAAAAACTGTTTTTT
TRBD1 | . | TRBJ2-6 | TRBV18 | CASLGGTGANVLTF | TGTGCCAGTTTAGGGGGCACTGGGGCCAACGTCCTGACTTTC
. | . | TRBJ1-2 | TRBV6-4 | CASSAPYGRLGLYGYTF | TGTGCCAGCAGTGCCCCATACGGGCGACTGGGGCTCTATGGCTACACCTTC
. | . | TRBJ2-7 | TRBV20-1 | CSAPQGGEQYF | TGCAGTGCCCCCCAGGGGGGCGAGCAGTACTTC
. | . | TRBJ2-2 | TRBV5-4 | CASSYDPGTGELFF | TGTGCCAGCAGTTACGACCCAGGGACCGGGGAGCTGTTTTTT
. | . | TRBJ2-7 | TRBV28 | CASRSGGAEIYYEQYF | TGTGCCAGCAGGTCCGGTGGAGCGGAAATCTATTACGAGCAGTACTTC
TRBD1 | . | TRBJ2-7 | TRBV6-5 | CASSQQGALEDEQYF | TGTGCCAGCAGTCAACAGGGGGCGCTAGAAGACGAGCAGTACTTC
. | . | TRBJ2-6 | TRBV5-1 | CASSVAGTASLGANVLTF | TGCGCCAGCAGCGTTGCCGGGACTGCCTCTCTGGGAGCCAACGTCCTGACTTTC
TRBD2 | . | TRBJ2-4 | TRBV6-1 | CASRREVGAKNIQYF | TGTGCCAGCAGGCGGGAGGTCGGAGCCAAAAACATTCAGTACTTC
. | . | TRBJ2-2 | TRBV5-1 | CATGGPGELFF | TGCGCCACCGGGGGACCCGGGGAGCTGTTTTTT
TRBD2 | . | TRBJ2-3 | TRBV27 | CASSPRLTSGSTDTQYF | TGTGCCAGCAGTCCCCGCCTGACTAGCGGGAGCACAGATACGCAGTATTTT
. | . | TRBJ1-5 | TRBV7-2 | CASSFSLKQPQHF | TGTGCCAGCAGCTTTTCGCTAAAGCAGCCCCAGCATTTT
. | . | TRBJ2-3 | TRBV14 | CASSRSLADTQYF | TGTGCCAGCAGCCGATCATTAGCAGATACGCAGTATTTT
TRBD1 | . | TRBJ1-4 | TRBV7-9 | CASSFRDSYEKLFF | TGTGCCAGCAGCTTCCGGGACAGCTATGAAAAACTGTTTTTT
. | . | TRBJ2-1 | TRBV2 | CASSDTSGFYNEQFF | TGTGCCAGCAGCGACACGTCTGGGTTCTACAATGAGCAGTTCTTC
. | . | TRBJ2-1 | TRBV9 | CASSPWDFTLDEQFF | TGTGCCAGCAGCCCCTGGGACTTCACACTGGATGAGCAGTTCTTC
. | . | TRBJ2-2 | TRBV7-9 | CASGSPTDGTPRTGELFF | TGTGCCAGCGGCTCCCCAACGGACGGGACACCGCGGACCGGGGAGCTGTTTTTT
TRBD1 | . | TRBJ2-5 | TRBV5-5 | CASSLGDRGGETDF | TGTGCCAGCAGCTTGGGGGACAGGGGCGGAGAAACTGACTTC
. | few | TRBJ2-1 | TRBV5-6 | CASSFYIGVSYNEQFF | TGTGCCAGCAGCTTTTATATCGGGGTCTCCTACAATGAGCAGTTCTTC
. | few | TRBJ2-3 | TRBV11-2 | CASSLVFTGSTDTQYF | TGTGCCAGCAGCTTAGTGTTTACGGGAAGCACAGATACGCAGTATTTT
. | . | TRBJ1-5 | TRBV19 | CASSIDPRRAYSNQPQHF | TGTGCCAGTAGTATAGATCCCAGGAGGGCCTATAGCAATCAGCCCCAGCATTTT
TRBD1 | . | TRBJ1-1 | TRBV6-1 | CASSDAAGTADTEAFF | TGTGCCAGCAGTGACGCTGCGGGGACAGCGGACACTGAAGCTTTCTTT
. | . | TRBJ2-1 | TRBV5-6 | CASSLALQVVYNEQFF | TGTGCCAGCAGCTTGGCCCTGCAGGTAGTCTACAATGAGCAGTTCTTC
. | . | TRBJ1-6 | TRBV6-1 | CASSVDSWLYNSPLHF | TGTGCCAGCAGTGTGGACAGCTGGCTCTATAATTCACCCCTCCACTTT
. | . | TRBJ2-7 | TRBV2 | CASSGEGVTYEQYF | TGTGCCAGCAGTGGGGAGGGGGTGACATACGAGCAGTACTTC
. | few | TRBJ2-7 | TRBV2 | CASSENREQYF | TGTGCCAGCAGTGAAAACAGAGAGCAGTACTTC
TRBD2 | . | TRBJ2-1 | TRBV7-6 | CASSLNPGTSALLYNEQFF | TGTGCCAGCAGCCTCAATCCCGGGACTAGCGCCCTTCTCTACAATGAGCAGTTCTTC
TRBD1 | . | TRBJ1-1 | TRBV5-1 | CASSNRDSNPSNTEAFF | TGCGCCAGCAGCAACCGGGACAGCAATCCCTCTAACACTGAAGCTTTCTTT
TRBD1 | . | TRBJ1-4 | TRBV5-8 | CASSPWTGRGEKLFF | TGTGCCAGCAGCCCTTGGACAGGGAGGGGAGAAAAACTGTTTTTT
. | . | TRBJ2-2 | TRBV7-2 | CASSFAAGDTGELFF | TGTGCCAGCAGCTTCGCTGCAGGGGACACCGGGGAGCTGTTTTTT
. | . | TRBJ2-1 | TRBV27 | CASSFSGHPNEQFF | TGTGCCAGCAGTTTTAGCGGACACCCAAATGAGCAGTTCTTC
. | . | TRBJ2-4 | TRBV30 | CAWSVCPGGAKNIQYF | TGTGCCTGGAGTGTATGCCCCGGGGGAGCCAAAAACATTCAGTACTTC
TRBD1 | few | TRBJ1-6 | TRBV6-5 | CASSYLGQGSSPLHF | TGTGCCAGCAGTTACTTGGGACAGGGGAGTTCACCCCTCCACTTT
TRBD1 | once | TRBJ2-5 | TRBV5-5 | CASRTGGQETQYF | TGTGCCAGCAGGACAGGGGGACAAGAGACCCAGTACTTC
TRBD2 | once | TRBJ2-7 | TRBV11-2 | CASSLDLAGDTYEQYF | TGTGCCAGCAGCTTAGATCTAGCGGGAGACACCTACGAGCAGTACTTC
. | . | TRBJ2-2 | TRBV7-9 | CASNIVGTGAGELFF | TGTGCCAGCAACATCGTCGGCACAGGCGCCGGGGAGCTGTTTTTT
. | once | TRBJ1-5 | TRBV4-1 | CASSQEAQGRNQPQHF | TGCGCCAGCAGCCAAGAGGCTCAGGGGAGAAATCAGCCCCAGCATTTT
TRBD2 | few | TRBJ2-7 | TRBV10-3 | CAISDAGTSGGSGEQYF | TGTGCCATCAGTGATGCAGGGACTAGCGGGGGCTCCGGCGAGCAGTACTTC
TRBD1 | . | TRBJ2-7 | TRBV6-1 | CASSQTGAIHEQYF | TGTGCCAGCAGCCAGACAGGGGCTATTCACGAGCAGTACTTC
. | . | TRBJ1-2 | TRBV29-1 | CSVDGAGNYGYTF | TGCAGCGTTGACGGGGCGGGGAACTATGGCTACACCTTC
TRBD1 | . | TRBJ2-5 | TRBV5-1 | CASSAGGTEKETQYF | TGCGCCAGCAGCGCCGGTGGGACAGAGAAAGAGACCCAGTACTTC
TRBD1 | . | TRBJ1-6 | TRBV5-1 | CASSKDRWSPLHF | TGCGCCAGCAGCAAGGACAGGTGGTCACCCCTCCACTTT
TRBD1 | . | TRBJ2-7 | TRBV9 | CASSARTGADEQYF | TGTGCCAGCAGCGCCAGGACAGGGGCTGACGAGCAGTACTTC
. | . | TRBJ1-2 | TRBV11-2 | CASSHSLLPTAGYGYTF | TGTGCCAGCAGCCACTCTCTACTCCCGACAGCGGGCTATGGCTACACCTTC
TRBD2 | . | TRBJ2-7 | TRBV9 | CASSVAGGGSYEQYF | TGTGCCAGCAGCGTAGCCGGCGGGGGATCCTACGAGCAGTACTTC
. | . | TRBJ1-2 | TRBV7-2 | CASSLAWGNGYTF | TGTGCCAGCAGCTTAGCGTGGGGCAATGGCTACACCTTC